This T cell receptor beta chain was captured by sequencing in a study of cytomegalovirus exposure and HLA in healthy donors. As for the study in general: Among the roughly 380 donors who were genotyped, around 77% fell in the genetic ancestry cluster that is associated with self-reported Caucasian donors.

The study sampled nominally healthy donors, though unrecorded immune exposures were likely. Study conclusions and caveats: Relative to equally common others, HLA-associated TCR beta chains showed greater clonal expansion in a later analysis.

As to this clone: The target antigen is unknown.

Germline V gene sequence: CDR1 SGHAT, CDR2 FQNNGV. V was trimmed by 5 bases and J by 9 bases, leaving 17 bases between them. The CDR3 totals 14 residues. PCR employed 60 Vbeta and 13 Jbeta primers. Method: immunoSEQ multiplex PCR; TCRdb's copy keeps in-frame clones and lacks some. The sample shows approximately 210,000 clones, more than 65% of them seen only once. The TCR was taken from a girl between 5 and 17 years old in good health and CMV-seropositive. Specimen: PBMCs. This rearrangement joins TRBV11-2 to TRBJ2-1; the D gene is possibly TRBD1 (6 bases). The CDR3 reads CASSPPLGAGEQFF. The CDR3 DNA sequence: TGTGCCAGCAGCCCCCCGTTGGGGGCGGGTGAGCAGTTCTTC.